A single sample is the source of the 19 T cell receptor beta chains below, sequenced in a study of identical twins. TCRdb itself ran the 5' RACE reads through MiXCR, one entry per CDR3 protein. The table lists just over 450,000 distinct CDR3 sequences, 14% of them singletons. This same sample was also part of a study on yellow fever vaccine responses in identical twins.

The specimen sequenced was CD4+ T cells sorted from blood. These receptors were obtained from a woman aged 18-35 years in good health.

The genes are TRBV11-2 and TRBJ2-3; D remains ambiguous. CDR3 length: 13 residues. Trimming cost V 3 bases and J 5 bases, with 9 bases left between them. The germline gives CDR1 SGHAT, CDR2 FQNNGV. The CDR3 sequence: CASSFQAQDTQYF. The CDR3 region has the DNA TGTGCCAGCAGCTTTCAGGCCCAAGATACGCAGTATTTT. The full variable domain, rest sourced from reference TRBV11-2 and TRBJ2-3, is EAGVAQSPRYKIIEKRQSVAFWCNPISGHATLYWYQQILGQGPKLLIQFQNNGVVDDSQLPKDRFSAERLKGVDSTLKIQPAKLEDSAVYLCASSFQAQDTQYFGPGTRLTVL.

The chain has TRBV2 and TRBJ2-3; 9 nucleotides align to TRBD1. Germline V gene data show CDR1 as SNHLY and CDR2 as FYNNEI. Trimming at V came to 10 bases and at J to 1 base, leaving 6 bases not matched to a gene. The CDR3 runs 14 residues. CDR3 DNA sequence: TGTGCCACCAAACAGGGGGCGGGCACAGATACGCAGTATTTT. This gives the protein CATKQGAGTDTQYF.

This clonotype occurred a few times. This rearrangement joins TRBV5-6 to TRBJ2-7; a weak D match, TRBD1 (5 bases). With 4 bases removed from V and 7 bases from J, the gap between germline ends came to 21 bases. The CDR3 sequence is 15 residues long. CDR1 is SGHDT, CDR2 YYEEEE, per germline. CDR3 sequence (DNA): TGTGCCAGCAGCCACGTGGTAGGGGCCTCGCCAGAGCAGTACTTC. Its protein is CASSHVVGASPEQYF.

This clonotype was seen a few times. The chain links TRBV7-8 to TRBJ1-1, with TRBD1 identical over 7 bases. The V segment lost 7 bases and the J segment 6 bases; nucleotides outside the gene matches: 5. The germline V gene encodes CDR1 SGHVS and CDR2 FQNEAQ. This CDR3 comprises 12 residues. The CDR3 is CASTLTGAEAFF. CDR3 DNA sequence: TGTGCCAGCACGCTCACAGGGGCTGAAGCTTTCTTT.

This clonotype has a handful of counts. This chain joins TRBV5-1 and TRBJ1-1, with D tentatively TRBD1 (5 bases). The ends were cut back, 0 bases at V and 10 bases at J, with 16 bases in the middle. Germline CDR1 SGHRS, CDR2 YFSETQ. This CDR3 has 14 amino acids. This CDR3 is CASSLAPGQLGAFF. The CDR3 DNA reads TGCGCCAGCAGCTTGGCCCCAGGGCAACTGGGAGCTTTCTTT.

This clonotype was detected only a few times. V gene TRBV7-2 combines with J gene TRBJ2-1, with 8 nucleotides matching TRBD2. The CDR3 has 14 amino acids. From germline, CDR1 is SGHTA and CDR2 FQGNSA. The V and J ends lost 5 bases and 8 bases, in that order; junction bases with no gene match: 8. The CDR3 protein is CASSPPPGGHEQFF. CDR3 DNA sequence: TGTGCCAGCAGCCCCCCCCCGGGAGGGCATGAGCAGTTCTTC.

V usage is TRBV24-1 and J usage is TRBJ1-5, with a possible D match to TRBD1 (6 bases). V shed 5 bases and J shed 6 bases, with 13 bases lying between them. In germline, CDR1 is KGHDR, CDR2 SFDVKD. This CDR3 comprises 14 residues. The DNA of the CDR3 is TGTGCCACCAGTGCACAGGGAATGGGTCAGCCCCAGCATTTT. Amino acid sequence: CATSAQGMGQPQHF.

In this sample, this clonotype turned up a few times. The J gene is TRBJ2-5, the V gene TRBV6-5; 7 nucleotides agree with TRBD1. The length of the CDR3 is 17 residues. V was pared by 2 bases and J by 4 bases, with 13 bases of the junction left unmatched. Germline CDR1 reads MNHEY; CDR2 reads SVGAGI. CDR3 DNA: TGTGCCAGCAGTTACCATAAAGCACAGGGGATCGGAGAGACCCAGTACTTC. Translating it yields CASSYHKAQGIGETQYF.

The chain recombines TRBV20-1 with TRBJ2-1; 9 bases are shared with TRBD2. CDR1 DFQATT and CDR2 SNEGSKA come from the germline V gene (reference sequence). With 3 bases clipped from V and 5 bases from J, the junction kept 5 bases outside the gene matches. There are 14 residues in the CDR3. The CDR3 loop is CSASWLAGNNEQFF. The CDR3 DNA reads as TGCAGTGCTAGTTGGCTAGCGGGAAACAATGAGCAGTTCTTC.

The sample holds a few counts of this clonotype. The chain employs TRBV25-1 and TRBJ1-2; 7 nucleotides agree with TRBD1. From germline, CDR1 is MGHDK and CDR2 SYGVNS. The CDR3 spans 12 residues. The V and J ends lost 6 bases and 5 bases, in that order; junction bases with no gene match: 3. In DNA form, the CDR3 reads TGTGCCAGCAGGCAGACAGGGTATGGCTACACCTTC. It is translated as CASRQTGYGYTF.

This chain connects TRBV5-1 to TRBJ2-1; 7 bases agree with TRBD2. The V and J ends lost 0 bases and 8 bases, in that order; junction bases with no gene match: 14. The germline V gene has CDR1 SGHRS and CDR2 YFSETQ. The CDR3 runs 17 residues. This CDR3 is CASSLAGLRRERYEQFF. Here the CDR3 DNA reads TGCGCCAGCAGCTTGGCCGGTTTGAGGCGGGAGAGATATGAGCAGTTCTTC.

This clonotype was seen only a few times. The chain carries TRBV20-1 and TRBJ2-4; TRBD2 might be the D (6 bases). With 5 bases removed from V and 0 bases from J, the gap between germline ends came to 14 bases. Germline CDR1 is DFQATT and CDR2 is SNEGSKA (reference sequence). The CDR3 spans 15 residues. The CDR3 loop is CSAEGKGLAKNIQYF. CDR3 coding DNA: TGCAGTGCTGAGGGAAAGGGACTAGCCAAAAACATTCAGTACTTC.

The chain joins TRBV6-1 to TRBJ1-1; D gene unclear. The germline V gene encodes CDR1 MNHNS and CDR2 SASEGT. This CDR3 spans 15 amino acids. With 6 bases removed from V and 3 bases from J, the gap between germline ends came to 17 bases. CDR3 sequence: CASRSRGYGDTEAFF. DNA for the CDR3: TGTGCCAGCAGATCCCGGGGTTACGGGGACACTGAAGCTTTCTTT.

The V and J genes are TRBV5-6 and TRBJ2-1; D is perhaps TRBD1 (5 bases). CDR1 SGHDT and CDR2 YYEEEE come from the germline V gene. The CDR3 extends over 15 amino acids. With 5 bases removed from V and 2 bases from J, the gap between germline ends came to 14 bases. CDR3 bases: TGTGCCAGCAGTTTCCAGGGATCCACCTACAATGAGCAGTTCTTC. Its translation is CASSFQGSTYNEQFF.

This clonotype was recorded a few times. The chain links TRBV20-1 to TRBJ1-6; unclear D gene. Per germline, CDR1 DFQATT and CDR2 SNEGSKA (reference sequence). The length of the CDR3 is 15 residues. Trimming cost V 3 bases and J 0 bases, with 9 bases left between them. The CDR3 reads CSASLGSSYNSPLHF. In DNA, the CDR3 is TGCAGTGCTAGTTTAGGGAGCTCCTATAATTCACCCCTCCACTTT.

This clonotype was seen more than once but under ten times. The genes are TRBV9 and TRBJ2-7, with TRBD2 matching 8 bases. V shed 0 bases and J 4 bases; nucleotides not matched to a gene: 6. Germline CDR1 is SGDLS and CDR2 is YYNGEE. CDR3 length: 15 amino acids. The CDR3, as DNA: TGTGCCAGCAGCGTAGGGGGAGCGGGGGTTTACGAGCAGTACTTC. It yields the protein CASSVGGAGVYEQYF.

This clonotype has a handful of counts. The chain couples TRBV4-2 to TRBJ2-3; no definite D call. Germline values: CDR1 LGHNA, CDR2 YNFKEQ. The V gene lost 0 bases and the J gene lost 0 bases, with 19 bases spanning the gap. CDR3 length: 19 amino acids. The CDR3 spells CASSQDWVIESGSTDTQYF. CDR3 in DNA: TGTGCCAGCAGCCAAGATTGGGTTATCGAGTCCGGGAGCACAGATACGCAGTATTTT.

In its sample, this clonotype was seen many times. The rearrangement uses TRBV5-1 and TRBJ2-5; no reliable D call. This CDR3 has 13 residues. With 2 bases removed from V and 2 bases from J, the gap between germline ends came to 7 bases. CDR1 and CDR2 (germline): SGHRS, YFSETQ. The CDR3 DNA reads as TGCGCCAGCAGCTTTTTGGGACAAGAGACCCAGTACTTC. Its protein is CASSFLGQETQYF.

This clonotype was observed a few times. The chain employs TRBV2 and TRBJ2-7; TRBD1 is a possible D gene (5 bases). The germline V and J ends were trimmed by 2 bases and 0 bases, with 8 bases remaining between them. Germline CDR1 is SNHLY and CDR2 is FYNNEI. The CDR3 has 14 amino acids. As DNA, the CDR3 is TGTGCCAGCAGTGAACGACAGTACTCCTACGAGCAGTACTTC. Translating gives CASSERQYSYEQYF.